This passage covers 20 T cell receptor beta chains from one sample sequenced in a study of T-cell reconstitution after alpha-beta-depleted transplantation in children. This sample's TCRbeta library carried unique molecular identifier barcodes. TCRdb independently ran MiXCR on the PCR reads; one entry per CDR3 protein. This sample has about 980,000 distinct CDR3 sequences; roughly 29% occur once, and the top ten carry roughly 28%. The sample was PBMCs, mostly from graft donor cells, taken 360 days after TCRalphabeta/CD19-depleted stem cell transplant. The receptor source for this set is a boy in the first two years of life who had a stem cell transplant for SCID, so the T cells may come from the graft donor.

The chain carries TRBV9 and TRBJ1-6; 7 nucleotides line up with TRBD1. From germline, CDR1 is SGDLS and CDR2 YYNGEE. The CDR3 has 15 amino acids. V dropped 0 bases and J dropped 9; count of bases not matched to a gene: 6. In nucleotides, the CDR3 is TGTGCCAGCAGCGTAGGGGCGACAGGGACTTCACCCCTCCACTTT. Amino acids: CASSVGATGTSPLHF.

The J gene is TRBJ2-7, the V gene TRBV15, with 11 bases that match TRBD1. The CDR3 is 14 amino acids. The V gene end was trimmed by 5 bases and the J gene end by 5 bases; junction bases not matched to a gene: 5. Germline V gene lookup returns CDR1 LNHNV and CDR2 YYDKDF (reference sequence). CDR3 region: CATSDGQGADEQYF. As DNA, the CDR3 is TGTGCCACCAGCGACGGACAGGGGGCGGACGAGCAGTACTTC.

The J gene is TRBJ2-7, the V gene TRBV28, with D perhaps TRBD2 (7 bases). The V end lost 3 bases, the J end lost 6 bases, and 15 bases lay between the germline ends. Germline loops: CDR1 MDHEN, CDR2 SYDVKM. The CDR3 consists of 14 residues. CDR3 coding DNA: TGTGCCAGCAGTTTTAGGGGGAGGGCGAGCGAGCAGTACTTC. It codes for CASSFRGRASEQYF.

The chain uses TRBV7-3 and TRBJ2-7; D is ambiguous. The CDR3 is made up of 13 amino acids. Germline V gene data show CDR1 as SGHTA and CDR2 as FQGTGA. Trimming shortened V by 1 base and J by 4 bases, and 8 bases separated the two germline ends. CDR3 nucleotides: TGTGCCAGCAGCTTAAGGGCGGAGTACGAGCAGTACTTC. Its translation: CASSLRAEYEQYF.

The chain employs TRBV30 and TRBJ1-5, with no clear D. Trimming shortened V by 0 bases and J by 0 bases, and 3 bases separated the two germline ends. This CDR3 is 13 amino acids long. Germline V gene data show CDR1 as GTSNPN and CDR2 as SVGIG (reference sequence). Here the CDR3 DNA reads TGTGCCTGGAGTGTCGGTAGCAATCAGCCCCAGCATTTT. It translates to CAWSVGSNQPQHF.

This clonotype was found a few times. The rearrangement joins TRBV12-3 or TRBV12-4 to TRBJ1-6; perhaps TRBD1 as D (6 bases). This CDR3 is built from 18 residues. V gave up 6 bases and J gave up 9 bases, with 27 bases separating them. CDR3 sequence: CASSPFPPGTKKGSPLHF. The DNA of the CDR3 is TGTGCCAGCAGCCCCTTCCCACCCGGGACAAAGAAAGGTTCACCCCTCCACTTT.

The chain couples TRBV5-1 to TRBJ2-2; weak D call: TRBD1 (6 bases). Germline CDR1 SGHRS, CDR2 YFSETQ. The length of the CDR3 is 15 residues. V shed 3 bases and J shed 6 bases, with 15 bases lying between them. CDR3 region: CASSSQLRGAGELFF. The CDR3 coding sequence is TGCGCCAGCAGCTCTCAACTCAGGGGCGCCGGGGAGCTGTTTTTT.

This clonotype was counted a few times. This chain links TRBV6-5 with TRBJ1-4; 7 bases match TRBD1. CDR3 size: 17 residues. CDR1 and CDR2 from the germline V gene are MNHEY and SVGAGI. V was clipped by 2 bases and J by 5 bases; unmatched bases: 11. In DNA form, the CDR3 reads TGTGCCAGCAGTTACCGAAGATCGGACAGGATCAATGAAAAACTGTTTTTT. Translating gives CASSYRRSDRINEKLFF.

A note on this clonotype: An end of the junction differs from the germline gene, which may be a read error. The DNA of the CDR3 is TGCGCCAGCAGCCCCCAGGGCGCGGTCTATGGCGACACCTTC. Its protein product is CASSPQGAVYGDTF. The V call is TRBV10-2, the J call TRBJ1-2; D possibly corresponds to TRBD1 (5 bases). The CDR3 spans 14 residues. Germline CDR1 and CDR2: WSHSY and SAAADI.

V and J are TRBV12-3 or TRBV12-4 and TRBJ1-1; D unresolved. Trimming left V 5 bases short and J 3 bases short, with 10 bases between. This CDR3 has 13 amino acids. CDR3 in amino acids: CASSPWMDTEAFF. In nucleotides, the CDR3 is TGTGCCAGCAGTCCTTGGATGGACACTGAAGCTTTCTTT.

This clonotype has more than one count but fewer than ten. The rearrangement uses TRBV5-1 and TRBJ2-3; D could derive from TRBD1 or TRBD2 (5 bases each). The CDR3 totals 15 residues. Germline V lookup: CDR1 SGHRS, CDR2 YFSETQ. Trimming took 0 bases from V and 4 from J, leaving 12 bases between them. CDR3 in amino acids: CASSLDWGYADTQYF. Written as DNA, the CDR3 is TGCGCCAGCAGCTTGGATTGGGGGTACGCAGATACGCAGTATTTT.

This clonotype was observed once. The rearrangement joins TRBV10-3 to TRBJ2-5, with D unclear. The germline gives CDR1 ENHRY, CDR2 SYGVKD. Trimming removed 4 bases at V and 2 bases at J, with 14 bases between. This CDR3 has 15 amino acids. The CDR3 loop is CAISATTVKQETQYF. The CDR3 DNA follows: TGTGCCATCAGTGCTACAACAGTAAAACAAGAGACCCAGTACTTC.

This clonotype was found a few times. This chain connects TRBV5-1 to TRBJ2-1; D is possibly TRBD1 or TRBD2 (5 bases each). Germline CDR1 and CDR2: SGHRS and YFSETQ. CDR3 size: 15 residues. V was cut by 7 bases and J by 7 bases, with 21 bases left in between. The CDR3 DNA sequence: TGCGCCAGCTCCTCCTACTTGGGGGTAGGGAATGAGCAGTTCTTC. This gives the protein CASSSYLGVGNEQFF.

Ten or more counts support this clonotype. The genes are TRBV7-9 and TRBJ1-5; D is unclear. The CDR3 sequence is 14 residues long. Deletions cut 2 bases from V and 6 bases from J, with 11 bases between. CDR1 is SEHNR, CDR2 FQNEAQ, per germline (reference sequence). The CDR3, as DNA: TGTGCCAGCAGCTTAAAAGGGTCAGGTCAGCCCCAGCATTTT. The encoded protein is CASSLKGSGQPQHF.

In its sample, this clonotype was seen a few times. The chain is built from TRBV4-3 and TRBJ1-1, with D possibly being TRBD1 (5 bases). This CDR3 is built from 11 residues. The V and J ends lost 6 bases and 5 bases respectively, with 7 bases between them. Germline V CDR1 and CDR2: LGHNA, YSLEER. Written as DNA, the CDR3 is TGCGCCAGCAGAGGGGCGACTGAAGCTTTCTTT. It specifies CASRGATEAFF.

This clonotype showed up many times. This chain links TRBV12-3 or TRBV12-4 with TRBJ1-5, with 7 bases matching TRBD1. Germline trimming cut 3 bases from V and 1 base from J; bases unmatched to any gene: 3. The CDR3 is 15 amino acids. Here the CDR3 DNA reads TGTGCCAGCAGTTTTAGGACAGGAAGCAATCAGCCCCAGCATTTT. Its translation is CASSFRTGSNQPQHF.

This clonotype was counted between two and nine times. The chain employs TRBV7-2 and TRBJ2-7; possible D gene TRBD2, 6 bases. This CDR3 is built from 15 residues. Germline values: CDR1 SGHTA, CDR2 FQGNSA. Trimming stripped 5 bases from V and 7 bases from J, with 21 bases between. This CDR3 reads CASSLSTRSLTEQYF. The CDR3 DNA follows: TGTGCCAGCAGCCTCTCGACTAGGTCCTTGACGGAGCAGTACTTC.

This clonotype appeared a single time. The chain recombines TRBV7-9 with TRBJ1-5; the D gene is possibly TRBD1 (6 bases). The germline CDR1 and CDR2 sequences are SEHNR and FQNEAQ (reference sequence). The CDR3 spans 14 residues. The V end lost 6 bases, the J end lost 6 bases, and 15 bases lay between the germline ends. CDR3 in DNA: TGTGCCAGCAGTTGGGCAGGGGAAGGTCAGCCCCAGCATTTT. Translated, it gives CASSWAGEGQPQHF. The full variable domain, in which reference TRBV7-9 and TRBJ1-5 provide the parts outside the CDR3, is DTGVSQNPRHKITKRGQNVTFRCDPISEHNRLYWYRQTLGQGPEFLTYFQNEAQLEKSRLLSDRFSAERPKGSFSTLEIQRTEQGDSAMYLCASSWAGEGQPQHFGDGTRLSIL.

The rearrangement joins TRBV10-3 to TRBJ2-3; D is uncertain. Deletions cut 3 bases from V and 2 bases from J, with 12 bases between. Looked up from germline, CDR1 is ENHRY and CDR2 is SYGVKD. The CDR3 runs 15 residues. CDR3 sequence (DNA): TGTGCCATCAGTGAATCGGGCTACCCCACAGATACGCAGTATTTT. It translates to CAISESGYPTDTQYF.

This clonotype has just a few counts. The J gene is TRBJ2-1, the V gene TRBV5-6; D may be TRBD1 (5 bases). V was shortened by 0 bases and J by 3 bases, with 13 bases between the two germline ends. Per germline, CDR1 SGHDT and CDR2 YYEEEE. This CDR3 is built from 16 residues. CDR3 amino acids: CASSLDVGALYNEQFF. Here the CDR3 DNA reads TGTGCCAGCAGCTTGGACGTAGGGGCGCTCTACAATGAGCAGTTCTTC.